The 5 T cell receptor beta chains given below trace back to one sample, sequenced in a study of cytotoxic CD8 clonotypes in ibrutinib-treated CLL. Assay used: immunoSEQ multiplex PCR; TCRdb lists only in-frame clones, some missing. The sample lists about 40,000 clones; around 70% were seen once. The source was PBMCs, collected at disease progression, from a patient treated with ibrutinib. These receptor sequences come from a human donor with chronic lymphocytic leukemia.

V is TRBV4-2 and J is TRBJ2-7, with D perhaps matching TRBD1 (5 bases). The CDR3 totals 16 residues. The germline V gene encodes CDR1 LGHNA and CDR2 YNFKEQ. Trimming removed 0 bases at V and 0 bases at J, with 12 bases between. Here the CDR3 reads CASSQESDKPSYEQYF. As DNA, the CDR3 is TGTGCCAGCAGCCAAGAGTCGGACAAGCCCTCCTACGAGCAGTACTTC.

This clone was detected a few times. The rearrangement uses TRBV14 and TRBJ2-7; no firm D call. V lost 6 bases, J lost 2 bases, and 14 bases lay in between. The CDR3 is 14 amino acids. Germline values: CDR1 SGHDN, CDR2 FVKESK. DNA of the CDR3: TGTGCCAGCAGTCTATCGCCCAGACCCTACGAGCAGTACTTC. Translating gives CASSLSPRPYEQYF.

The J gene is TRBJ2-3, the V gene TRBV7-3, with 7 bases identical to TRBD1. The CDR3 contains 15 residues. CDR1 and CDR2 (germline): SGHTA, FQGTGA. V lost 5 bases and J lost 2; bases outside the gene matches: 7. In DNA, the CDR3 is TGTGCCAGCAGCCCGGGGACAGATTACACAGATACGCAGTATTTT. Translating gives CASSPGTDYTDTQYF.

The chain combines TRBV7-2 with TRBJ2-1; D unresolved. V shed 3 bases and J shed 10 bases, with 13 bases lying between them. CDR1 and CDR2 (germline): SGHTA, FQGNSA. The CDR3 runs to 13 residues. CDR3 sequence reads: CASSFTELQEQFF. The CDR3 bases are TGTGCCAGCAGCTTTACTGAACTACAGGAGCAGTTCTTC.

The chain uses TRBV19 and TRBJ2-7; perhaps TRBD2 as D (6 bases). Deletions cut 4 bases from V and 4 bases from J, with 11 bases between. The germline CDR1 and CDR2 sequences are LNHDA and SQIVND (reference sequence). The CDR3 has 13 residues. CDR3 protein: CASSRRVTYEQYF. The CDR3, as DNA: TGTGCCAGTAGTAGGAGGGTAACATACGAGCAGTACTTC.